These 17 T cell receptor beta chains share one sample of origin, sequenced in a study of cytomegalovirus exposure and HLA in healthy donors. PCR primers comprised 60 Vbeta and 13 Jbeta primers. Profiling relied on immunoSEQ multiplex PCR, and the TCRdb table lists in-frame clones only, not all of them. The sample consists of 100,000 to 150,000 clones, roughly 72% of them appearing once. The sequencing input was PBMCs. Every receptor here comes from a woman aged 50 to 60 in good health and CMV-seronegative.

V gene TRBV18 combines with J gene TRBJ2-2; 9 bases fit TRBD2. Germline values: CDR1 KGHSH, CDR2 LQKENI. This CDR3 is built from 16 residues. Trimming removed 5 bases from V and 1 base from J; junction bases left unmatched: 5. The CDR3 is CASSGSSGMNTGELFF. The CDR3 DNA reads TGTGCCAGCTCAGGATCTAGCGGGATGAACACCGGGGAGCTGTTTTTT.

V gene TRBV28 combines with J gene TRBJ1-1; possible D gene TRBD1, 6 bases. This CDR3 region has 15 residues. With 1 base removed from V and 0 bases from J, the gap between germline ends came to 9 bases. The germline gives CDR1 MDHEN, CDR2 SYDVKM. DNA of the CDR3: TGTGCCAGCAGTTTATCTTGGGGGCTGAACACTGAAGCTTTCTTT. Encoded protein: CASSLSWGLNTEAFF. The variable domain in full, completed from reference TRBV28 and TRBJ1-1, reads DVKVTQSSRYLVKRTGEKVFLECVQDMDHENMFWYRQDPGLGLRLIYFSYDVKMKEKGDIPEGYSVSREKKERFSLILESASTNQTSMYLCASSLSWGLNTEAFFGQGTRLTVV.

This clone was picked up one time. The chain joins TRBV4-3 to TRBJ2-7, with a tentative D call TRBD2 (5 bases). Looked up from germline, CDR1 is LGHNA and CDR2 is YSLEER. CDR3 length: 13 amino acids. V lost 4 bases, J lost 7 bases, and 14 bases lay in between. CDR3: CASSPRGTGEQYV. The CDR3, as DNA: TGCGCCAGCAGCCCCCGGGGAACGGGAGAGCAGTACGTC.

The chain couples TRBV29-1 to TRBJ2-7; 10 bases are a match to TRBD1. V shed 6 bases and J 6 bases; nucleotides not matched to a gene: 11. Per germline, CDR1 SQVTM and CDR2 ANQGSEA. This CDR3 region has 14 residues. The CDR3, as DNA: TGCAGCGTGACGATGGGACAGGGGTGGGCCGAGCAGTACTTC. It specifies CSVTMGQGWAEQYF.

This chain joins TRBV11-3 and TRBJ2-3; 8 bases agree with TRBD2. Looked up from germline, CDR1 is SGHNT and CDR2 is YENEEA. Trimming at V came to 6 bases and at J to 5 bases, leaving 7 bases not matched to a gene. The CDR3 length is 14 residues. This CDR3 reads CASSIAGRGDTQYF. The DNA for the CDR3 is TGTGCCAGCAGTATAGCGGGACGTGGAGATACGCAGTATTTT.

This chain connects TRBV7-9 to TRBJ2-7, with a possible D match to TRBD2 (6 bases). The V and J ends lost 10 bases and 3 bases respectively, with 16 bases between them. The CDR3 loop spans 13 amino acids. Germline V lookup: CDR1 SEHNR, CDR2 FQNEAQ (reference sequence). CDR3 sequence: CAIELVGGYEQYF. The DNA for the CDR3 is TGTGCCATAGAACTGGTGGGGGGCTACGAGCAGTACTTC.

This chain connects TRBV14 to TRBJ1-5; TRBD1 matches 11 bases. The CDR3 runs 14 residues. Unmatched junction bases numbered 6, after V lost 8 bases and J lost 6 bases. Germline loops: CDR1 SGHDN, CDR2 FVKESK. This chain's CDR3 is CASSGQGASQPQHF. The CDR3 region has the DNA TGTGCCAGCTCTGGACAGGGGGCGAGTCAGCCCCAGCATTTT.

J is TRBJ2-5 and V is TRBV14; D is possibly TRBD2 (6 bases). The germline V gene encodes CDR1 SGHDN and CDR2 FVKESK. CDR3 length: 12 amino acids. V dropped 5 bases and J dropped 5 bases, with 9 bases sitting between them. CDR3 protein: CASSSLAETQYF. The DNA of the CDR3 is TGTGCCAGCAGCTCGCTAGCGGAGACCCAGTACTTC.

The chain combines TRBV5-1 with TRBJ1-3; 7 nucleotides agree with TRBD1. CDR1 and CDR2 from the germline V gene are SGHRS and YFSETQ. The length of the CDR3 is 18 residues. Losses at the gene ends were 4 bases for V and 0 bases for J; bases not matched to a gene: 13. The CDR3 DNA follows: TGCGCCAGCAGCGATTCCGGGACAGAGAAGATCTCTGGAAACACCATATATTTT. This gives the protein CASSDSGTEKISGNTIYF.

This rearrangement joins TRBV19 to TRBJ1-1; no reliable D call. CDR1 LNHDA and CDR2 SQIVND come from the germline V gene (reference sequence). V lost 3 bases to trimming and J lost 4 bases, with 21 bases between them. The CDR3 extends over 17 amino acids. Here the CDR3 reads CASSMSPLLKVGTEAFF. CDR3 sequence (DNA): TGTGCCAGTAGTATGTCCCCCCTCCTGAAAGTCGGCACTGAAGCTTTCTTT.

J is TRBJ1-1 and V is TRBV5-4; TRBD1 matches 8 bases. The CDR3 sequence is 14 residues long. Germline CDR1 is SGHNT and CDR2 is YYREEE (reference sequence). The V gene end was trimmed by 3 bases and the J gene end by 5 bases; junction bases not matched to a gene: 6. The CDR3 loop is CASSSGTGRTEAFF. The CDR3 coding sequence is TGTGCCAGCAGCTCGGGGACAGGTAGGACTGAAGCTTTCTTT.

This chain joins TRBV4-1 and TRBJ2-1; possible D gene TRBD1, 5 bases. CDR3 length: 17 residues. Trimming left V 0 bases short and J 2 bases short, with 14 bases between. In germline, CDR1 is MGHRA, CDR2 YSYEKL. The CDR3 DNA reads TGCGCCAGCAGCCAAGATCGGGCAGGGTGGCCCTACAATGAGCAGTTCTTC. It codes for CASSQDRAGWPYNEQFF.

The rearrangement links TRBV5-1 to TRBJ1-1; maybe TRBD1 (6 bases). The CDR3 runs to 14 residues. Looked up from germline, CDR1 is SGHRS and CDR2 is YFSETQ. Trimming pared 1 base from V and 2 bases from J, leaving 9 bases between. The CDR3 protein is CASSLRQENTEAFF. For the CDR3, the DNA is TGCGCCAGCAGCTTGAGACAGGAAAACACTGAAGCTTTCTTT.

This chain links TRBV6-1 with TRBJ2-2; a possible D gene is TRBD2 (5 bases). The ends were cut back, 1 base at V and 9 bases at J, with 6 bases in the middle. Germline V lookup: CDR1 MNHNS, CDR2 SASEGT. The CDR3 contains 12 residues. CDR3 coding DNA: TGTGCCAGCAGTGAAGTCGGGAGGGAGCTGTTTTTT. This sequence encodes CASSEVGRELFF.

The chain is built from TRBV6-5 and TRBJ1-5, with 7 bases that match TRBD1. The germline V gene encodes CDR1 MNHEY and CDR2 SVGAGI. The CDR3 has 14 amino acids. V gave up 5 bases and J gave up 3 bases; unmatched junction bases: 4. The CDR3 loop is CASSAQGHNQPQHF. DNA for the CDR3: TGTGCCAGCAGTGCACAGGGGCACAATCAGCCCCAGCATTTT.

The rearrangement uses TRBV29-1 and TRBJ1-4, with TRBD1 identical over 12 bases. Germline CDR1 SQVTM, CDR2 ANQGSEA. This CDR3 comprises 16 residues. The junction had 14 bases not matched to a gene; V was cut back by 7 bases and J by 8 bases. CDR3 amino acids: CSADGGTGGLEEKLFF. The CDR3 DNA is TGCAGCGCCGATGGAGGGACAGGGGGCCTGGAGGAAAAACTGTTTTTT.

V gene TRBV6-4 combines with J gene TRBJ2-3, with D hard to call. The CDR3 is 14 residues long. V lost 2 bases and J lost 0, with 6 bases in between. Germline CDR1 is MRHNA and CDR2 is SNTAGT. The DNA for the CDR3 is TGTGCCAGCAGTGACGAGGAAAGCACAGATACGCAGTATTTT. As protein: CASSDEESTDTQYF.